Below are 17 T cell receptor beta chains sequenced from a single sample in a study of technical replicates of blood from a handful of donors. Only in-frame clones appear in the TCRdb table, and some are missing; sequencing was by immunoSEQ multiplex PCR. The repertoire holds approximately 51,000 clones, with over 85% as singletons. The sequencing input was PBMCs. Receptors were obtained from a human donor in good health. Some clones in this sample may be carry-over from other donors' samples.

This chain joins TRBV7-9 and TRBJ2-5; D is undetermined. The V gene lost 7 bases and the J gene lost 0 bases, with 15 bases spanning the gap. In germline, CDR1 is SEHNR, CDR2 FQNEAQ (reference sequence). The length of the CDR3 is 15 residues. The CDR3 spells CASTPGPGDQETQYF. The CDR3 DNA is TGTGCCAGCACCCCCGGCCCGGGTGACCAAGAGACCCAGTACTTC.

As DNA, the CDR3 is TGCGCCAGCAGCGGGTTAGCGGGGTCCTACGAGCAGTACTTC. Amino acid sequence: CASSGLAGSYEQYF. This chain uses TRBV4-1 with TRBJ2-7; 8 bases line up with TRBD2. After removal of 5 bases from V and 1 base from J, the junction contained 4 bases not matched to a gene. The V gene's germline CDR1 is MGHRA and CDR2 YSYEKL. CDR3 length: 14 residues.

CDR3 nucleotide sequence: TGTGCCAGCAGCTTGCGCGGACTAGTGTCGGTTACGCAGTATTTT. Translated: CASSLRGLVSVTQYF. The V call is TRBV5-4, the J call TRBJ2-3, with 7 bases that match TRBD2. The germline gives CDR1 SGHNT, CDR2 YYREEE (reference sequence). There are 15 residues in the CDR3. Germline trimming cut 1 base from V and 8 bases from J; bases unmatched to any gene: 10.

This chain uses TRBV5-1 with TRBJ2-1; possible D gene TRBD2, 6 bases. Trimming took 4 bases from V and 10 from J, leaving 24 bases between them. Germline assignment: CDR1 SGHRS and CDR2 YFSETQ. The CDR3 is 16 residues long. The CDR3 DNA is TGCGCCAGCAGCCGCGGGTGGGCGGGGCCCCTCGGGGAGCAGTTCTTC. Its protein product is CASSRGWAGPLGEQFF.

This chain's CDR3 is CASRVLGTNTEAFF. The CDR3 nucleotides are TGTGCCAGCAGGGTGTTGGGCACGAACACTGAAGCTTTCTTT. This chain links TRBV5-8 with TRBJ1-1; D remains ambiguous. Germline CDR1 is SGHTS and CDR2 is YDEGEE. With 5 bases removed from V and 1 base from J, the gap between germline ends came to 12 bases. The CDR3 length is 14 residues.

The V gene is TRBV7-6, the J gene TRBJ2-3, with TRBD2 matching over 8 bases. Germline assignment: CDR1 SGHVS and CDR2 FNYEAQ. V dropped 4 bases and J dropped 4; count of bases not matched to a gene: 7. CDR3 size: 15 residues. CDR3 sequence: CASSSGGFSADTQYF. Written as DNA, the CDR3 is TGTGCCAGCAGCTCGGGAGGGTTCTCGGCAGATACGCAGTATTTT.

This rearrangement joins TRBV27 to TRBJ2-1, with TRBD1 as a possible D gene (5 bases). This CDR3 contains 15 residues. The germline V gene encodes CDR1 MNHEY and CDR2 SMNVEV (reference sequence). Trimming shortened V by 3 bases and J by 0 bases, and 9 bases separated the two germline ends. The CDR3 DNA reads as TGTGCCAGCAGTTTCCGGACACCCTCCTACAATGAGCAGTTCTTC. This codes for CASSFRTPSYNEQFF.

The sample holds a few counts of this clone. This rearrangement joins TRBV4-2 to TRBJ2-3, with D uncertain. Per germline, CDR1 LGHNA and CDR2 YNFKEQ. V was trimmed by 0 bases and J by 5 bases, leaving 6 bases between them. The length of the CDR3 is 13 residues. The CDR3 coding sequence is TGTGCCAGCAGCCAAGAGACGGGAGATACGCAGTATTTT. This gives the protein CASSQETGDTQYF.

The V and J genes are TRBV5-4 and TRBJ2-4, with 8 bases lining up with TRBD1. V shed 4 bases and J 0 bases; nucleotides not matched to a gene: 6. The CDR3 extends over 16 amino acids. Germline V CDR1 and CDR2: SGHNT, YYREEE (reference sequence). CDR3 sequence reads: CASSEGQARAKNIQYF. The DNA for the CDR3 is TGTGCCAGCAGCGAGGGACAGGCAAGAGCCAAAAACATTCAGTACTTC.

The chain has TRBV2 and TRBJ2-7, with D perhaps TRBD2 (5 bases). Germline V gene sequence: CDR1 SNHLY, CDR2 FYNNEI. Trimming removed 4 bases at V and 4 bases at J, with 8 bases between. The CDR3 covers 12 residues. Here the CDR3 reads CASSGLAYEQYF. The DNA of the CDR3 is TGTGCCAGCAGTGGGCTAGCTTACGAGCAGTACTTC.

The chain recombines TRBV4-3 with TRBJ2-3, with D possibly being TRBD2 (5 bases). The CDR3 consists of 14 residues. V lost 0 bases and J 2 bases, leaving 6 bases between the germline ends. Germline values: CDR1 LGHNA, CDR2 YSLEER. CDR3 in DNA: TGCGCCAGCAGCCAAGACCTAGCCACAGATACGCAGTATTTT. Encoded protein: CASSQDLATDTQYF.

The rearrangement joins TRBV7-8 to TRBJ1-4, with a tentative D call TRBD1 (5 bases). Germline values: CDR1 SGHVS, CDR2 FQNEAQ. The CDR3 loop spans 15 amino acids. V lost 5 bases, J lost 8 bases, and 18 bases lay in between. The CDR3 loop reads CASSHRRVGGEKLFF. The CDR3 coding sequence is TGTGCCAGCAGCCATCGCCGAGTGGGGGGGGAAAAACTGTTTTTT. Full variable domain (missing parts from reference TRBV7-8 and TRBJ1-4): GAGVSQSPRYKVAKRGQDVALRCDPISGHVSLFWYQQALGQGPEFLTYFQNEAQLDKSGLPSDRFFAERPEGSVSTLKIQRTQQEDSAVYLCASSHRRVGGEKLFFGSGTQLSVL.

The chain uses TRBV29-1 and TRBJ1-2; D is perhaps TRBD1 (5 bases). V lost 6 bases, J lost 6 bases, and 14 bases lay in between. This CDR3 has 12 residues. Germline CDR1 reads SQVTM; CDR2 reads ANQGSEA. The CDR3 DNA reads TGCAGCGTGCTGGGGGACTTGGATGGCTACACCTTC. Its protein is CSVLGDLDGYTF.

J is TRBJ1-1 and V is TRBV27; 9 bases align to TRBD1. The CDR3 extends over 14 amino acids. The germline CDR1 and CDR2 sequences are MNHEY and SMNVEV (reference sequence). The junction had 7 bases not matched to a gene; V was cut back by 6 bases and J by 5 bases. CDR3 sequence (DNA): TGTGCCAGCAGGGGGACAGGGCCTTGGACTGAAGCTTTCTTT. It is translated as CASRGTGPWTEAFF.

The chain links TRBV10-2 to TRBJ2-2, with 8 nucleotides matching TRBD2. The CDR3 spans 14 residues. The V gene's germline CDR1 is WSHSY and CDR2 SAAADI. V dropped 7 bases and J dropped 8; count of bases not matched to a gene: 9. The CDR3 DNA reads TGCGCCAGCATTCCCGGGACTAGTTCTGGGGAGCTGTTTTTT. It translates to CASIPGTSSGELFF.

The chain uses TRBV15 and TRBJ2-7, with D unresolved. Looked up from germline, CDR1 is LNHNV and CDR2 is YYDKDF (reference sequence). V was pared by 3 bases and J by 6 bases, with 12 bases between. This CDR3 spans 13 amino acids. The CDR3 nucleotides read TGTGCCACCAGCAGGGCCCCCCCGTCCGAGCAGTACTTC. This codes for CATSRAPPSEQYF.

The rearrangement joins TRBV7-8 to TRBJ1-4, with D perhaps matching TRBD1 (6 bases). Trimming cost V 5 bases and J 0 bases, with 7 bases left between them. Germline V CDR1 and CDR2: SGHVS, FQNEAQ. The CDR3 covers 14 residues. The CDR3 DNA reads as TGTGCCAGCAGCGACAGGTCAACTAATGAAAAACTGTTTTTT. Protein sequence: CASSDRSTNEKLFF.